This TCR beta chain stems from a study of cytomegalovirus exposure and HLA in healthy donors. The PCR ran on 60 Vbeta and 13 Jbeta primers. Method: immunoSEQ multiplex PCR; TCRdb's copy keeps in-frame clones and lacks some. The sample holds more than 150,000 clones, roughly 87% seen once. Germline V lookup: CDR1 SGHRS, CDR2 YFSETQ. J was trimmed by 8 bases and V by 2 bases; bases with no gene match: 5. The CDR3 has 14 amino acids. Notes on this clone: Its antigen is currently unknown.

Study-wide points: Cytomegalovirus-associated status was assigned to about 160 TCR beta chains.

The receptor comes from a girl less than two years old in good health and CMV-seronegative. The genes are TRBV5-1 and TRBJ2-1; 9 nucleotides agree with TRBD1. Input material: PBMCs. In DNA form, the CDR3 reads TGCGCCAGCAGCTTCGGGACAGGGAACGATGAGCAGTTCTTC. Translation gives CASSFGTGNDEQFF.